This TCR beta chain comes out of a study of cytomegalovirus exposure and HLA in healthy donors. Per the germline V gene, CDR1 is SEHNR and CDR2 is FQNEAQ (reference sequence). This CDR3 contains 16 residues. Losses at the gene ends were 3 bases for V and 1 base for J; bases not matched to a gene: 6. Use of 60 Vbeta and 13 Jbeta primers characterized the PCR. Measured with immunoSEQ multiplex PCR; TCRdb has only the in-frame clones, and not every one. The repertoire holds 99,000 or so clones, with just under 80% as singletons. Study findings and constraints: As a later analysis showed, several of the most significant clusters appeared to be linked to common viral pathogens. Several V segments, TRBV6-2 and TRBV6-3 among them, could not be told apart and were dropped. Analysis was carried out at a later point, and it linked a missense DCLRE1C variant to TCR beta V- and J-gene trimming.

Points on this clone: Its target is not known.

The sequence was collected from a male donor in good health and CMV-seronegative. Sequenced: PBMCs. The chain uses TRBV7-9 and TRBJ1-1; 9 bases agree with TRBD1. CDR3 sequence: CASSFGTGFANTEAFF. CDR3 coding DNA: TGTGCCAGCAGCTTCGGGACAGGGTTTGCGAACACTGAAGCTTTCTTT.